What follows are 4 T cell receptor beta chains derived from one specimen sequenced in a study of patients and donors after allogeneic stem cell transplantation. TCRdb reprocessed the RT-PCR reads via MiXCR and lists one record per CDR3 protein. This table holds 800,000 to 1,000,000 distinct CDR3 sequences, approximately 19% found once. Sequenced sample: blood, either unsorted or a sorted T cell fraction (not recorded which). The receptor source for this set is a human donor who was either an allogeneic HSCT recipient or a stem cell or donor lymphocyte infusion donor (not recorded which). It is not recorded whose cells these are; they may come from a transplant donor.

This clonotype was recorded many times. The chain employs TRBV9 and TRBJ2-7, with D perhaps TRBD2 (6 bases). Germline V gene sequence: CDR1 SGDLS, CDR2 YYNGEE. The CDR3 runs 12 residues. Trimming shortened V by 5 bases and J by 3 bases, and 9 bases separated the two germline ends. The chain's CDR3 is CASSPGDYEQYF. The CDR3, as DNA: TGTGCCAGCAGTCCGGGGGACTACGAGCAGTACTTC. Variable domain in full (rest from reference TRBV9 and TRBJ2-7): DSGVTQTPKHLITATGQRVTLRCSPRSGDLSVYWYQQSLDQGLQFLIQYYNGEERAKGNILERFSAQQFPDLHSELNLSSLELGDSALYFCASSPGDYEQYFGPGTRLTVT.

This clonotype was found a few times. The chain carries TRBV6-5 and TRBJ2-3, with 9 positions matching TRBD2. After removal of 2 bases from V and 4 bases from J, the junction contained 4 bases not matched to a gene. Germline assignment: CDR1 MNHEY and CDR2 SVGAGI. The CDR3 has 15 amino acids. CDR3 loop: CASSYSGGQADTQYF. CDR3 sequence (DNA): TGTGCCAGCAGTTACAGCGGGGGGCAGGCAGATACGCAGTATTTT.

The CDR3 loop is CASRRQTPTNYGYTF. CDR3 coding DNA: TGTGCCAGCAGGCGCCAAACCCCCACTAACTATGGCTACACCTTC. This chain connects TRBV12-3 or TRBV12-4 to TRBJ1-2; D is uncertain. The CDR3 runs 15 residues. Trimming stripped 6 bases from V and 0 bases from J, with 14 bases between.

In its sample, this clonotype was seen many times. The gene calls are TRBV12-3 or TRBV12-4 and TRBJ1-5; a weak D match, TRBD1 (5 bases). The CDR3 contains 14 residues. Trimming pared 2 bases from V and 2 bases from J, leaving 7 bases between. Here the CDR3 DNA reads TGTGCCAGCAGTTTATTCAGGGGCAATCAGCCCCAGCATTTT. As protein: CASSLFRGNQPQHF.